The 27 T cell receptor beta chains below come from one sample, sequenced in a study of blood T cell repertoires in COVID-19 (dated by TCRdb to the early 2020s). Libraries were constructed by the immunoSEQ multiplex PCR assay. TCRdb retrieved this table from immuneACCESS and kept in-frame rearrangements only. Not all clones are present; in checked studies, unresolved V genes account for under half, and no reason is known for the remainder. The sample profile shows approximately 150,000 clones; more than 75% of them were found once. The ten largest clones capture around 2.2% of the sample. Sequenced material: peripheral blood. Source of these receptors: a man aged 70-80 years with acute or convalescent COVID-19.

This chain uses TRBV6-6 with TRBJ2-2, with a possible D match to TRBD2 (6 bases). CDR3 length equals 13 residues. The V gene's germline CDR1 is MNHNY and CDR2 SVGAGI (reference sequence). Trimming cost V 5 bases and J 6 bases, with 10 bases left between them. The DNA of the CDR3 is TGTGCCAGCAGTCAAAGGAGGGCCGGGGAGCTGTTTTTT. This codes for CASSQRRAGELFF.

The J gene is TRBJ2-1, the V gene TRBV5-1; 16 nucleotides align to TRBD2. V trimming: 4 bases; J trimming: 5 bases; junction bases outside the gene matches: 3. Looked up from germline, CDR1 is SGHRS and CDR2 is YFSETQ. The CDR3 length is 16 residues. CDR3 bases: TGCGCCAGCAGCCTGGGACTAGCGGGGGGGCACAATGAGCAGTTCTTC. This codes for CASSLGLAGGHNEQFF.

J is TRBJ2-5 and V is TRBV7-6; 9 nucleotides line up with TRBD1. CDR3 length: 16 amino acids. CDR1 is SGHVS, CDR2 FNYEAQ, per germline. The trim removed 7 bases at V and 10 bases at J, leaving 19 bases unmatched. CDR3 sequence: CASTMGGTGPSGGQYF. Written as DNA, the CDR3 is TGTGCCAGCACCATGGGGGGGACAGGGCCATCCGGGGGCCAGTACTTC.

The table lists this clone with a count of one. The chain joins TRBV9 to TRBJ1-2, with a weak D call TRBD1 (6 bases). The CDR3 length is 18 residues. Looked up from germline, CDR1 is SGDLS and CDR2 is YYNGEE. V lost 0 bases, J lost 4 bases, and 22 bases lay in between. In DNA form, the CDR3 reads TGTGCCAGCAGCGTAGCGCTCGCTGCGGCGGGGGCGTCCTATGGCTACACCTTC. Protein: CASSVALAAAGASYGYTF.

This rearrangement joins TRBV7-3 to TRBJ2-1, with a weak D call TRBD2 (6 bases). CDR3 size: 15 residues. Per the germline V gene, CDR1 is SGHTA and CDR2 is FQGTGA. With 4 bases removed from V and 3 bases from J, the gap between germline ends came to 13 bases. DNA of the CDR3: TGTGCCAGCAGCTCGGAGGGTTTCGTCTACAATGAGCAGTTCTTC. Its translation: CASSSEGFVYNEQFF.

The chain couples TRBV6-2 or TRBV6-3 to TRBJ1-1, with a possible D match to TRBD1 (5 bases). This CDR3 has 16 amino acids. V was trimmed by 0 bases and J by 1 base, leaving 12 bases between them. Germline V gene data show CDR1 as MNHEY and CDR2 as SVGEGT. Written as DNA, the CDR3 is TGTGCCAGCAGTTACTCTAGCAGGGCAGGGAACACTGAAGCTTTCTTT. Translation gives CASSYSSRAGNTEAFF.

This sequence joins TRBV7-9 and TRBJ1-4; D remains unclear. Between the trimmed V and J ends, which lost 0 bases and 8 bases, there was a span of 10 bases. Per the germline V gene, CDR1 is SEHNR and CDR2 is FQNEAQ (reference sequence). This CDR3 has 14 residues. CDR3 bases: TGTGCCAGCAGCTTAGCGTCGGACTTAGAAAAACTGTTTTTT. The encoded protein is CASSLASDLEKLFF.

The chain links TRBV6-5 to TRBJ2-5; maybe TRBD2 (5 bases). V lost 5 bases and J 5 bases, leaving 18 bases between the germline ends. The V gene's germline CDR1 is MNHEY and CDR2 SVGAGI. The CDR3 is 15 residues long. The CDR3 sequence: CASSRTHPRWETQYF. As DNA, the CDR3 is TGTGCCAGCAGTAGGACTCATCCACGGTGGGAGACCCAGTACTTC.

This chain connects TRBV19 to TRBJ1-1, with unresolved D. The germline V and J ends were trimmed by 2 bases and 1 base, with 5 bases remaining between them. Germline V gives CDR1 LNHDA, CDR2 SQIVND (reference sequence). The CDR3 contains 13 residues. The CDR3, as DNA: TGTGCCAGTAGTATAACGGGGAACACTGAAGCTTTCTTT. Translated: CASSITGNTEAFF.

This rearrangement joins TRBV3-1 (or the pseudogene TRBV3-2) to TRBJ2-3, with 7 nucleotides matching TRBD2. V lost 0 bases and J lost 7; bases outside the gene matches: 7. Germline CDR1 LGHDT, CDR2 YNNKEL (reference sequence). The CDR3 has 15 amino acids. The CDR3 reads CASSQEASGTYTQYF. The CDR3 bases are TGTGCCAGCAGCCAAGAGGCTAGCGGCACTTATACGCAGTATTTT.

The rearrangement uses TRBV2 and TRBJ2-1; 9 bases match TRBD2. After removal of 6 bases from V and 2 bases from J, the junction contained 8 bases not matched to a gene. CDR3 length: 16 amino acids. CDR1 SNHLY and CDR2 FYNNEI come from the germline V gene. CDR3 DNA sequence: TGTGCCAGCAGGGACAGGACTAGCGTGCCCTACAATGAGCAGTTCTTC. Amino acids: CASRDRTSVPYNEQFF.

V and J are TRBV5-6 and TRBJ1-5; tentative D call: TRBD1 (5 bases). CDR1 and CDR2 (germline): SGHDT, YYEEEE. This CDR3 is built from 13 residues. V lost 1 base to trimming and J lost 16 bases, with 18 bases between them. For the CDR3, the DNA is TGTGCCAGCAGCTTGTACCGTACAGGCTATTATCATTTT. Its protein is CASSLYRTGYYHF.

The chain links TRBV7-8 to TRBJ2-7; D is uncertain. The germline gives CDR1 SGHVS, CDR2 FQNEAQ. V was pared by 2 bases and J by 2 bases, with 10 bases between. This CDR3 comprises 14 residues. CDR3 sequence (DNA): TGTGCCAGCAGCTTATTAGTCCAGGCCTACGAGCAGTACTTC. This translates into CASSLLVQAYEQYF.

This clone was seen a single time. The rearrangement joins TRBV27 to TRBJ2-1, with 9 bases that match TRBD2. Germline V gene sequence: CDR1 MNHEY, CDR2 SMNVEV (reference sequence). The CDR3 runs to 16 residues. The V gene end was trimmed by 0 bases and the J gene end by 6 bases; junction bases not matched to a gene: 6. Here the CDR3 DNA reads TGTGCCAGCAGTTTATCGAGCAGCGGGAGGCCCAATGAGCAGTTCTTC. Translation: CASSLSSSGRPNEQFF.

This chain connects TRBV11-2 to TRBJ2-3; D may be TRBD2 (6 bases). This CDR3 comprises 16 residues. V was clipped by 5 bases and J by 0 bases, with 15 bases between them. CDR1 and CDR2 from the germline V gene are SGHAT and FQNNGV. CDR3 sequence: CASSPTAGLSTDTQYF. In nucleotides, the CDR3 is TGTGCCAGCAGCCCAACTGCGGGGCTAAGCACAGATACGCAGTATTTT.

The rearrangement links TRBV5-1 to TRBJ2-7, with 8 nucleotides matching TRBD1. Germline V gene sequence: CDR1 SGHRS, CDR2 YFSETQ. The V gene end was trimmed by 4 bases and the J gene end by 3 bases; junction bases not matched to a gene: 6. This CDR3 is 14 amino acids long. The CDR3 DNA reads TGCGCCAGCAGCCATTCGGGACAGGACTACGAGCAGTACTTC. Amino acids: CASSHSGQDYEQYF.

CDR3 in DNA: TGTGCCAGTAGTAATTCTTGGGTCCAGGGTCTAACACCCCTCCACTTT. Its translation is CASSNSWVQGLTPLHF. The chain joins TRBV19 to TRBJ1-6; possible D gene TRBD1, 5 bases. The CDR3 runs to 16 residues. Per germline, CDR1 LNHDA and CDR2 SQIVND (reference sequence). V shed 4 bases and J shed 11 bases, with 21 bases lying between them.

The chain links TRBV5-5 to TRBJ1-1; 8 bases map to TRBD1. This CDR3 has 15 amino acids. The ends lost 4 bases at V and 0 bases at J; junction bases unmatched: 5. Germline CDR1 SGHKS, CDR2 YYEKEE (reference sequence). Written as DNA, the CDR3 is TGTGCCAGCAGCGCCAGACAGGGGTTGAACACTGAAGCTTTCTTT. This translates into CASSARQGLNTEAFF.

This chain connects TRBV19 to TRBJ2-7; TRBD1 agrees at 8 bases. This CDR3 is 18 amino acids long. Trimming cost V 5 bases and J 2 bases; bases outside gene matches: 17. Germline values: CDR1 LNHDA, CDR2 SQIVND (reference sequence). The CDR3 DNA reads TGTGCCAGTAGTCCAACAGGGGGGTTAGCCTTACGCCCCTACGAGCAGTACTTC. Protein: CASSPTGGLALRPYEQYF.

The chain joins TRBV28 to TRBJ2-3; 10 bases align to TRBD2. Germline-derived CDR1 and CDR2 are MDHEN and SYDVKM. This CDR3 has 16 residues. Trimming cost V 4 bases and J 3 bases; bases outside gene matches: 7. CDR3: CASSSPSGRATDTQYF. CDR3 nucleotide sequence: TGTGCCAGCAGTTCCCCCAGCGGGAGGGCGACAGATACGCAGTATTTT. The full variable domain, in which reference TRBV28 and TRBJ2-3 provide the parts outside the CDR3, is DVKVTQSSRYLVKRTGEKVFLECVQDMDHENMFWYRQDPGLGLRLIYFSYDVKMKEKGDIPEGYSVSREKKERFSLILESASTNQTSMYLCASSSPSGRATDTQYFGPGTRLTVL.

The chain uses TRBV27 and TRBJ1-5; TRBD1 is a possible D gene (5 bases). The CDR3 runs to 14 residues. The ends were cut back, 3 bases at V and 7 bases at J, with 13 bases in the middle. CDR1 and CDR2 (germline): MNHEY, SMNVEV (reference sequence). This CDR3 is CASSFSQGWQPQHF. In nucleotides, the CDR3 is TGTGCCAGCAGTTTTTCCCAGGGTTGGCAGCCCCAGCATTTT.

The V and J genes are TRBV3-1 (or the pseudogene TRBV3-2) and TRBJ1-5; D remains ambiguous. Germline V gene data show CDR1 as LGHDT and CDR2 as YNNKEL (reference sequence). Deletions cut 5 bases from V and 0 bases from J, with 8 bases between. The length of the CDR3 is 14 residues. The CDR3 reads CASSWTDSNQPQHF. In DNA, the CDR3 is TGTGCCAGCAGCTGGACTGATAGCAATCAGCCCCAGCATTTT.

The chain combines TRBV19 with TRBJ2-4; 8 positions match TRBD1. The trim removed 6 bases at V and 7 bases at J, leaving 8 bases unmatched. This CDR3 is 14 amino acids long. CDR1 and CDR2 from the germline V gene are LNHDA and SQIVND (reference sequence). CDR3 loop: CASRSTGVSNIQYF. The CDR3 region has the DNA TGTGCCAGTAGGTCGACAGGGGTATCGAACATTCAGTACTTC. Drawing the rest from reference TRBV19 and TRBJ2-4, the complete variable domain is DGGITQSPKYLFRKEGQNVTLSCEQNLNHDAMYWYRQDPGQGLRLIYYSQIVNDFQKGDIAEGYSVSREKKESFPLTVTSAQKNPTAFYLCASRSTGVSNIQYFGAGTRLSVL.

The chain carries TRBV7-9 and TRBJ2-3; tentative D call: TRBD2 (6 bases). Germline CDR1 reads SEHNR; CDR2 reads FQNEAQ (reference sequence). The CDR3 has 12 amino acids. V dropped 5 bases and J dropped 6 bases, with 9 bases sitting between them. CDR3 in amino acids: CASSLREDTQYF. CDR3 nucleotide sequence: TGTGCCAGCAGCCTCCGGGAGGATACGCAGTATTTT.

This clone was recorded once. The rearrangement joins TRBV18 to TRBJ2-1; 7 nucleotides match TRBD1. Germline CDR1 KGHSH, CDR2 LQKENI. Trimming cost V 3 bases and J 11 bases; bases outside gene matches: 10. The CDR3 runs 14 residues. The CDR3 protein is CASSPGTEKMKQFF. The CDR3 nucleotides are TGTGCCAGCTCACCCGGGACAGAAAAAATGAAGCAGTTCTTC.

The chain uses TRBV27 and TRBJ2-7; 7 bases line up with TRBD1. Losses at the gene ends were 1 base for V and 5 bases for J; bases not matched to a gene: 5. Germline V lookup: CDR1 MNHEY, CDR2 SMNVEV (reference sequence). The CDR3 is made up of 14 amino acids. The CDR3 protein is CASSLLGGRDEQYF. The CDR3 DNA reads TGTGCCAGCAGTTTATTAGGGGGCCGGGACGAGCAGTACTTC.

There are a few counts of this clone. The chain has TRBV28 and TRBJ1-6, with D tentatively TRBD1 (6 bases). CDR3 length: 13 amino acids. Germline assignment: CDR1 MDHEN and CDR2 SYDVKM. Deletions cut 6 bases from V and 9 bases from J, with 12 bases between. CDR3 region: CASRGAAGSPLHF. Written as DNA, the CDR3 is TGTGCCAGCAGGGGGGCGGCTGGTTCACCCCTCCACTTT.